This T cell receptor beta chain comes out of a study of control samples from healthy donors and cancer patients. Measured with immunoSEQ multiplex PCR; TCRdb has only the in-frame clones, and not every one. The profile shows 35,000 to 55,000 clones, around 93% of them singletons. This TCR came from a woman aged 40 to 50 with head and neck cancer. Sequencing was done on a sample of PBMCs.

The CDR3 protein is CASSQGWGSGGSYNEQFF. In nucleotides, the CDR3 is TGTGCCAGCAGCCAAGGGTGGGGTAGCGGGGGCTCCTACAATGAGCAGTTCTTC. The chain carries TRBV3-1 (or the pseudogene TRBV3-2) and TRBJ2-1; 9 bases are a match to TRBD2. The germline V gene has CDR1 LGHDT and CDR2 YNNKEL (reference sequence). The CDR3 loop spans 18 amino acids. With V trimmed by 1 base and J by 0 bases, 7 bases remained unmatched.